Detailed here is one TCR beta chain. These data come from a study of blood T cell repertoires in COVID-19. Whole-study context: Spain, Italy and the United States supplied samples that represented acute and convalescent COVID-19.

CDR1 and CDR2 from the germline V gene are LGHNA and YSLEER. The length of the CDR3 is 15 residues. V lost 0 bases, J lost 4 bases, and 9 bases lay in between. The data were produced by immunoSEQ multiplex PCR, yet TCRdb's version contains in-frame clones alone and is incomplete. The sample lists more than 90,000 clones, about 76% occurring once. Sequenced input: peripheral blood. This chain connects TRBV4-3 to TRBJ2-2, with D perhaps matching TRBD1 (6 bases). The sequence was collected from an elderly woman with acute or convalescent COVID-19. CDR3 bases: TGCGCCAGCAGCCAAGACCAGGGGAGCACCGGGGAGCTGTTTTTT. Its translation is CASSQDQGSTGELFF.